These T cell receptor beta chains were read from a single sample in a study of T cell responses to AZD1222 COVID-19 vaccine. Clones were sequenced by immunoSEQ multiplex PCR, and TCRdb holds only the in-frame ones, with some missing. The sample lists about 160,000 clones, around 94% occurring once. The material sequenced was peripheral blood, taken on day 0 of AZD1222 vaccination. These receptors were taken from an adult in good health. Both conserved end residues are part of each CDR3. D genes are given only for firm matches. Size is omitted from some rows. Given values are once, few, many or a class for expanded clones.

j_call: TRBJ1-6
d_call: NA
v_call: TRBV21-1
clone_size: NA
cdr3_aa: CASSKGGGYGPLHF
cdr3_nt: TGTGCCAGCAGCAAGGGCGGTGGATACGGTCCCCTCCACTTT

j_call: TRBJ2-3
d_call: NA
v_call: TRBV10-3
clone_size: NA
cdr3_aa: CAISPGLGTDTQYF
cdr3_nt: TGTGCCATCAGTCCGGGACTCGGCACAGATACGCAGTATTTT

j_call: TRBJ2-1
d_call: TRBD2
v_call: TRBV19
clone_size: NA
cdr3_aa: CASSIVGLAGAEQFF
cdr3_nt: TGTGCCAGTAGTATAGTTGGACTAGCGGGAGCCGAGCAGTTCTTC

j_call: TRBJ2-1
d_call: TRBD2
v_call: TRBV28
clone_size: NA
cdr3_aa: CASLLAGSYNEQFF
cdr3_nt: TGTGCCAGCCTGCTAGCGGGGTCCTACAATGAGCAGTTCTTC

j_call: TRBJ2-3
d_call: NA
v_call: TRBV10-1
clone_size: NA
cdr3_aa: CASSGPEQGTDTQYF
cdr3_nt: TGCGCCAGCAGTGGTCCCGAGCAGGGCACAGATACGCAGTATTTT

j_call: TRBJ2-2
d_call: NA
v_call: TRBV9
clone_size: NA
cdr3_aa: CASSVVKGLDGELFF
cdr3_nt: TGTGCCAGCAGCGTAGTCAAGGGGCTCGACGGGGAGCTGTTTTTT

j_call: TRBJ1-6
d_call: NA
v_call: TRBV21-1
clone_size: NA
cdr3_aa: CASTPGPNSPLHF
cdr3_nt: TGTGCCAGCACCCCGGGACCCAATTCACCCCTCCACTTT

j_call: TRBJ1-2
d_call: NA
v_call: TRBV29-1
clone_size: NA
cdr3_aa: CSALLGSYGYTF
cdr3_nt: TGCAGCGCACTACTGGGGAGCTATGGCTACACCTTC

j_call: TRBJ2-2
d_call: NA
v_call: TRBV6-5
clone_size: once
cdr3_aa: CASLWGSETGELFF
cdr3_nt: TGTGCCAGCCTTTGGGGTAGCGAAACCGGGGAGCTGTTTTTT

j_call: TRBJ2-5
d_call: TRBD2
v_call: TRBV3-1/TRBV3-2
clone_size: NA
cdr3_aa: CASSQYSRLAGGSETQYF
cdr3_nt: TGTGCCAGCAGCCAATATTCCCGGCTAGCGGGAGGGTCAGAGACCCAGTACTTC

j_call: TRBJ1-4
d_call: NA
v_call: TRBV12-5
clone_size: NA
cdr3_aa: CASGLAVGATNEKLFF
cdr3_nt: TGTGCTAGTGGTTTGGCCGTAGGAGCAACTAATGAAAAACTGTTTTTT

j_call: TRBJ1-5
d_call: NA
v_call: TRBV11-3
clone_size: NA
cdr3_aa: CASSLERAGFAVGSNQPQHF
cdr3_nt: TGTGCCAGCAGCTTAGAGAGGGCAGGGTTCGCCGTCGGTAGCAATCAGCCCCAGCATTTT

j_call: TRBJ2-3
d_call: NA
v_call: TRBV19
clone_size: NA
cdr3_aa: CASRNITRNTDTQYF
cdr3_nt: TGTGCCAGTAGAAATATTACAAGAAACACAGATACGCAGTATTTT

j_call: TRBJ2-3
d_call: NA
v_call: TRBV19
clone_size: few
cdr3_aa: CASRLETGPQVTSTDTQYF
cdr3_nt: TGTGCCAGTAGACTAGAGACAGGTCCACAAGTTACTAGCACAGATACGCAGTATTTT

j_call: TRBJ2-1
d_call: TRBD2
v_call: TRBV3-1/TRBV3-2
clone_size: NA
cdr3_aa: CASTAGGDNEQFF
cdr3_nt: TGTGCCAGCACGGCGGGGGGGGATAATGAGCAGTTCTTC

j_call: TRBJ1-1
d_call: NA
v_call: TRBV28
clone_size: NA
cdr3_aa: CASSPPGGNTEAFF
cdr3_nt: TGTGCCAGCAGCCCCCCGGGGGGCAACACTGAAGCTTTCTTT

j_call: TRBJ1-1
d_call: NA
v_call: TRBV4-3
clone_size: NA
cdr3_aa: CASSSSYIGGLEAFF
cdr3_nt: TGCGCCAGCAGCTCCTCCTACATAGGGGGGCTAGAAGCTTTCTTT

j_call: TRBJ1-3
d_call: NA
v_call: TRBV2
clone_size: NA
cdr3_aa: CASSAGVNTIYF
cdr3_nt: TGTGCCAGCAGTGCCGGGGTAAACACCATATATTTT

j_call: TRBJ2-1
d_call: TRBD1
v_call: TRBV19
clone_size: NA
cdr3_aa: CASNTRLTGYNEQFF
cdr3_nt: TGTGCCAGTAACACTAGGTTGACAGGGTACAATGAGCAGTTCTTC

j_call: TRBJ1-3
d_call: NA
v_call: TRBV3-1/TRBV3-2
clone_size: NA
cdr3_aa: CASSLLVSSGNTIYF
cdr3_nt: TGTGCCAGCAGCCTCCTGGTAAGCTCTGGAAACACCATATATTTT

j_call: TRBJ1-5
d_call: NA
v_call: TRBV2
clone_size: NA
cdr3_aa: CASSVQSNQPQHF
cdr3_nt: TGTGCCAGCAGTGTCCAAAGCAATCAGCCCCAGCATTTT

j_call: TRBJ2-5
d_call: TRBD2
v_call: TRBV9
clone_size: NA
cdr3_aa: CASSAGTSGRFRTETQYF
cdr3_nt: TGTGCCAGCAGCGCGGGGACTAGCGGGAGGTTCAGGACGGAGACCCAGTACTTC

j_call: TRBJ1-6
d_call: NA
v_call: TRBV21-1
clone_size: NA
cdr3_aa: CASSKSPSENSPLHF
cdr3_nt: TGTGCCAGCAGCAAAAGCCCCTCCGAGAATTCACCCCTCCACTTT

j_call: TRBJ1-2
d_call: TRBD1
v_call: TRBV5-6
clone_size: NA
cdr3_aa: CASSFRDRSTNYGYTF
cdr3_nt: TGTGCCAGCAGCTTCCGGGACAGAAGTACGAACTATGGCTACACCTTC

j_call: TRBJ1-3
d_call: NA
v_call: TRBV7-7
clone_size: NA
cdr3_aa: CASSKGLAGNTIYF
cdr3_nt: TGTGCCAGCAGCAAGGGACTTGCTGGAAACACCATATATTTT

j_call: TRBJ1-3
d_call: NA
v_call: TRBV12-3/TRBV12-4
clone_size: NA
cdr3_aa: CASSWGAGNTIYF
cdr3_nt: TGTGCCAGCAGTTGGGGGGCTGGAAACACCATATATTTT

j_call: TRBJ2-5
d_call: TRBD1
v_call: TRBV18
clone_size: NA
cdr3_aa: CASSPPGQRQETQYF
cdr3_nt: TGTGCCAGCTCACCACCGGGACAGAGACAAGAGACCCAGTACTTC

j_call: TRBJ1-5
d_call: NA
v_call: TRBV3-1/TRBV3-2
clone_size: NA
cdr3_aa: CASSGRLSQYQHF
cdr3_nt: TGTGCCAGCAGCGGTAGGTTGTCGCAGTACCAGCATTTT

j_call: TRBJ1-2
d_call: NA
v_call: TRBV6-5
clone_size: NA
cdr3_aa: CASTRQRIYGYTF
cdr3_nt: TGTGCCAGCACCAGACAGAGGATCTATGGCTACACCTTC

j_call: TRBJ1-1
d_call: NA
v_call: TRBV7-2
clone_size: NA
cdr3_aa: CASSLGGEGTEAFF
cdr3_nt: TGTGCCAGCAGCCTCGGGGGGGAGGGGACTGAAGCTTTCTTT

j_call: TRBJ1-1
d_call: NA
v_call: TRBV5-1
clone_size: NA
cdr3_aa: CASSIEGNTEAFF
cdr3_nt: TGCGCCAGCAGCATCGAGGGGAACACTGAAGCTTTCTTT

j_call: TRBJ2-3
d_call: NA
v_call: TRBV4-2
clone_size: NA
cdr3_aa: CASSPGWDTQYF
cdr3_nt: TGTGCCAGCAGTCCCGGCTGGGATACGCAGTATTTT

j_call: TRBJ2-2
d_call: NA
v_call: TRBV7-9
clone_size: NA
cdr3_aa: CASSSKGETYTGELFF
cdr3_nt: TGTGCCAGCAGCTCCAAGGGGGAAACTTACACCGGGGAGCTGTTTTTT

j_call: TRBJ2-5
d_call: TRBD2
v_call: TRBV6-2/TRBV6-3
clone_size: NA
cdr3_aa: CASSSPLAVLQETQYF
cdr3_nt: TGTGCCAGCAGTTCCCCTCTAGCGGTCCTTCAAGAGACCCAGTACTTC

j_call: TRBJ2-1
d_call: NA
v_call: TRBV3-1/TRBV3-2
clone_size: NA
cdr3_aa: CASSQGWTRNNEQFF
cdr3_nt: TGTGCCAGCAGCCAGGGTTGGACGAGGAACAATGAGCAGTTCTTC

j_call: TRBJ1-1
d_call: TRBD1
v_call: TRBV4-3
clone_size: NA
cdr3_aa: CASSPRQGASEAFF
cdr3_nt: TGCGCCAGCAGCCCGAGACAGGGAGCCTCTGAAGCTTTCTTT

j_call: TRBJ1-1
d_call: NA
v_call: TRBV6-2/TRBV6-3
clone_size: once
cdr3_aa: CASSFRTADSMNTEAFF
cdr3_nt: TGTGCCAGCAGTTTCCGTACGGCGGACAGCATGAACACTGAAGCTTTCTTT

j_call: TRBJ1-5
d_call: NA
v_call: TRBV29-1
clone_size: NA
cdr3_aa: CSVTPTGGVDGQPQHF
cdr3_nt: TGCAGCGTTACGCCGACAGGAGGAGTCGATGGTCAGCCCCAGCATTTT

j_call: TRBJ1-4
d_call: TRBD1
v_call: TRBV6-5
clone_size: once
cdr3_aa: CASGPNRGANEKLFF
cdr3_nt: TGTGCCAGCGGACCCAACAGGGGGGCTAATGAAAAACTGTTTTTT

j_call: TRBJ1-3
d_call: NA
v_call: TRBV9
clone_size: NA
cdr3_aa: CASARLQGTAGNTIYF
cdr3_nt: TGTGCCAGCGCCAGACTACAGGGCACTGCCGGAAACACCATATATTTT

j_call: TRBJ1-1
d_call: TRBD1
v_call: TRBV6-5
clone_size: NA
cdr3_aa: CATNRGLNTEAFF
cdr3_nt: TGTGCCACCAACAGGGGGTTAAACACTGAAGCTTTCTTT